This T cell receptor beta chain was obtained from a study of CD8 T cells in ankylosing spondylitis. Study results and limitations: What seemed typical of ankylosing spondylitis blood was a TCR beta motif built from eight highly homologous variants.

This CDR3 has 19 amino acids. This clonotype occurred many times. Its antigen is still unknown. Quantitative 5'-RACE was performed with molecular barcodes, and it yielded the TCR beta libraries. MiXCR, applied by TCRdb to the 5' RACE reads, yields one record per CDR3 protein. Among about 500,000 distinct CDR3 sequences, approximately 5% were seen once, and the ten largest hold approximately 4%. The sequence was obtained from a male donor with ankylosing spondylitis. The sample consisted of blood, either unsorted or a sorted T cell fraction (not recorded which). The rearrangement uses TRBV21-1 and TRBJ2-7. TRBV21-1 constitutes a pseudogene. The CDR3 bases are TGTGCCAGCAGCAAAACGGATGGGTCCTTAAAAGACTCTAGCTACGAGCAGTACTTC. Translation gives CASSKTDGSLKDSSYEQYF.